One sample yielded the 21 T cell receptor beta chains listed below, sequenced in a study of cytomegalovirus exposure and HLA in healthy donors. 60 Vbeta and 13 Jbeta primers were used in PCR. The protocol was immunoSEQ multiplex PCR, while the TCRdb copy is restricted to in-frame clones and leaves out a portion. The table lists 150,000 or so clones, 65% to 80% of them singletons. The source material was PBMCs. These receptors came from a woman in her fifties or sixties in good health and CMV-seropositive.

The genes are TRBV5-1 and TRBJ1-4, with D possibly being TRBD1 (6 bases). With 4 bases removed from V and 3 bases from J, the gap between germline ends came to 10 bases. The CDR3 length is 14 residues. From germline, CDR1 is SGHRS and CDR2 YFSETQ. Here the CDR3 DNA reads TGCGCCAGCAGCCAGACAGGTTCTAATGAAAAACTGTTTTTT. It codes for CASSQTGSNEKLFF.

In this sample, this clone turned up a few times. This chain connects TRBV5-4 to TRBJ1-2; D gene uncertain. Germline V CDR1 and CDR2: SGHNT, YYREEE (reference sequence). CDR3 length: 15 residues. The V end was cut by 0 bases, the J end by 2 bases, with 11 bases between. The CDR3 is CASSLVWAENYGYTF. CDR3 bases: TGTGCCAGCAGCTTGGTGTGGGCCGAAAACTATGGCTACACCTTC.

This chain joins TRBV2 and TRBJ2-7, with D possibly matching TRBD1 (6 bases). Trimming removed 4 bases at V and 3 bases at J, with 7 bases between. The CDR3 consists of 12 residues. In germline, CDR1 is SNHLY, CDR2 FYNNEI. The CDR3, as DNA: TGTGCCAGCAGTGGCAGGGGCTACGAGCAGTACTTC. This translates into CASSGRGYEQYF. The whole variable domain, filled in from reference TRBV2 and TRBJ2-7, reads EPEVTQTPSHQVTQMGQEVILRCVPISNHLYFYWYRQILGQKVEFLVSFYNNEISEKSEIFDDQFSVERPDGSNFTLKIRSTKLEDSAMYFCASSGRGYEQYFGPGTRLTVT.

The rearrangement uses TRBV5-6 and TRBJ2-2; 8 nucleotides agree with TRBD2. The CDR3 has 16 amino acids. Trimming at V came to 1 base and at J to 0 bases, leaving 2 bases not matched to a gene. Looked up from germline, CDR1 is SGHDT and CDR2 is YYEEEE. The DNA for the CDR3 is TGTGCCAGCAGCTTGTTGCGGGAGGCGAACACCGGGGAGCTGTTTTTT. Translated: CASSLLREANTGELFF.

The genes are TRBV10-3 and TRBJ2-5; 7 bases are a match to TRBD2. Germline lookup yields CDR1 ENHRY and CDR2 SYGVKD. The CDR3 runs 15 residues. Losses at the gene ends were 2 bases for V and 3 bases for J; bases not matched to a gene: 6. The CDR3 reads CAISERSGNEETQYF. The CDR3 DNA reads TGTGCCATCAGTGAGAGGAGCGGGAATGAAGAGACCCAGTACTTC.

The CDR3 sequence: CAWSVGGRGARSSYNEQFF. The CDR3 bases are TGTGCCTGGAGTGTAGGGGGGCGGGGGGCTCGGAGCTCCTACAATGAGCAGTTCTTC. The J gene is TRBJ2-1, the V gene TRBV30, with 8 bases lining up with TRBD2. CDR1 is GTSNPN and CDR2 is SVGIG in the germline V gene (reference sequence). V was clipped by 0 bases and J by 0 bases; unmatched bases: 13. The CDR3 has 19 amino acids.

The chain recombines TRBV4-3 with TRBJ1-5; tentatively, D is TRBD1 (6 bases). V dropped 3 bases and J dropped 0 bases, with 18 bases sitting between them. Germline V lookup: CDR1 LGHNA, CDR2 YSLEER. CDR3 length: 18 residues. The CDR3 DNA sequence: TGCGCCAGCAGCCAGGAGACAGGCAGGGGATATAGCAATCAGCCCCAGCATTTT. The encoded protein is CASSQETGRGYSNQPQHF.

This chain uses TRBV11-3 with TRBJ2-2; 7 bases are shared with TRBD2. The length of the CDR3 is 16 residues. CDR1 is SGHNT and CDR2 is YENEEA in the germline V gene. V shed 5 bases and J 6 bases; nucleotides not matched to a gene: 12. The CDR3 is CASSPRGEVRSGELFF. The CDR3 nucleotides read TGTGCCAGCAGCCCACGGGGGGAGGTTCGGTCCGGGGAGCTGTTTTTT.

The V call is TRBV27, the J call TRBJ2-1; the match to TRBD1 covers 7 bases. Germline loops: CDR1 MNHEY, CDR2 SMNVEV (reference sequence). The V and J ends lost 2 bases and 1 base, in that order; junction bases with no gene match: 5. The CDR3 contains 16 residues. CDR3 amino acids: CASSLDGTESYNEQFF. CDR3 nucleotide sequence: TGTGCCAGCAGTTTAGATGGGACAGAGTCCTACAATGAGCAGTTCTTC.

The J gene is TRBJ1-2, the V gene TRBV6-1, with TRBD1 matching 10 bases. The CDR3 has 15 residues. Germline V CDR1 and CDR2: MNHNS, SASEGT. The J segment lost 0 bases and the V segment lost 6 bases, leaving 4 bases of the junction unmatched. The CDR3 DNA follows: TGTGCCAGCAGCAGGGACAGGGGACCTAACTATGGCTACACCTTC. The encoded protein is CASSRDRGPNYGYTF.

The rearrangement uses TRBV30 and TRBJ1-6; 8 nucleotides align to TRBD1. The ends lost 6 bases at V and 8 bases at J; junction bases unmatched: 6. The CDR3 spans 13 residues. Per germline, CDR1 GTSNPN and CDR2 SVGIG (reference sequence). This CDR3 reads CACRGTGHSPLHF. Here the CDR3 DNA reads TGTGCCTGTAGAGGGACAGGCCATTCACCCCTCCACTTT.

Here the CDR3 reads CASSQESLGSEQFF. CDR3 nucleotide sequence: TGTGCCAGCAGCCAGGAGAGTCTAGGAAGTGAGCAGTTCTTC. The rearrangement uses TRBV4-2 and TRBJ2-1; D is undetermined. CDR1 and CDR2 from the germline V gene are LGHNA and YNFKEQ. The CDR3 length is 14 residues. The V end was cut by 3 bases, the J end by 9 bases, with 15 bases between.

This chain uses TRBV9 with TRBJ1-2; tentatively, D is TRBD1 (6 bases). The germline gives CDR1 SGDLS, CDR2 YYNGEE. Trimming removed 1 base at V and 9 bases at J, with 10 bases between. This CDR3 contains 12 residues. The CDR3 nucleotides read TGTGCCAGCAGCGTATGGCAGGGGAGCTACACCTTC. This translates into CASSVWQGSYTF.

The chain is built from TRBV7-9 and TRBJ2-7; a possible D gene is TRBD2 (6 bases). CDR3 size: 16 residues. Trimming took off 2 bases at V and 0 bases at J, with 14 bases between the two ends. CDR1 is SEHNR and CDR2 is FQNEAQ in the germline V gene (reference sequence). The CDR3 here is CASSLYAGSDSYEQYF. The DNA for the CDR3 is TGTGCCAGCAGCTTATACGCGGGATCCGACTCCTACGAGCAGTACTTC.

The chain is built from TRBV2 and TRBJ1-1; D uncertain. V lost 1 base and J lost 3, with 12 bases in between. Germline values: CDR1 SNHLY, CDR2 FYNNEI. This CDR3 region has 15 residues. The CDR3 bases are TGTGCCAGCAGTGAAGTACTTCTCGCGGACACTGAAGCTTTCTTT. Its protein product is CASSEVLLADTEAFF.

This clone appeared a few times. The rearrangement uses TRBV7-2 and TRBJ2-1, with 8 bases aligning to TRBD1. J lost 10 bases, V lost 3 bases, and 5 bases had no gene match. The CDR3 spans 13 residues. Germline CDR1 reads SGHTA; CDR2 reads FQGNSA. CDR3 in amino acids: CASSFYTGGEQFF. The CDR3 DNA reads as TGTGCCAGCAGCTTTTACACAGGGGGAGAGCAGTTCTTC.

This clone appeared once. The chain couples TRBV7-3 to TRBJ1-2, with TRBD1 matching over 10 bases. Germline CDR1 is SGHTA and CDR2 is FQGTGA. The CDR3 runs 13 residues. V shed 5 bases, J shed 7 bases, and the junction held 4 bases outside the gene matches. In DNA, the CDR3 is TGTGCCAGCAGCGCGGGACAGGGGTTTGGCTACACCTTC. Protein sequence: CASSAGQGFGYTF.

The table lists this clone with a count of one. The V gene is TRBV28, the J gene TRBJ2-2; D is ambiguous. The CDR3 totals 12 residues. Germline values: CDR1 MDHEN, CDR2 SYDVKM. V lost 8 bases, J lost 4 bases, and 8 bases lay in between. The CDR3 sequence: CASGRGTGELFF. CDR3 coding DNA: TGTGCCAGCGGCCGAGGCACCGGGGAGCTGTTTTTT.

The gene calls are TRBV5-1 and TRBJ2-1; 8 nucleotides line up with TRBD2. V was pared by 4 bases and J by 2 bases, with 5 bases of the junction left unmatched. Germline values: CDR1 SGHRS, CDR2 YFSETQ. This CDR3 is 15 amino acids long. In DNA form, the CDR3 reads TGCGCCAGCAGCGCGGGGGGCCTAACCTACAATGAGCAGTTCTTC. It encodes CASSAGGLTYNEQFF.

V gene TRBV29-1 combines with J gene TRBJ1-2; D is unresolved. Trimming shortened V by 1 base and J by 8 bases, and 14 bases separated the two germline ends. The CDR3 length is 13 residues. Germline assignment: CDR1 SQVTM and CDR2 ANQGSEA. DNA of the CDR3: TGCAGCGTTGAAGTGGTGTCCCGCGTAGGCTACACCTTC. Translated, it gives CSVEVVSRVGYTF.

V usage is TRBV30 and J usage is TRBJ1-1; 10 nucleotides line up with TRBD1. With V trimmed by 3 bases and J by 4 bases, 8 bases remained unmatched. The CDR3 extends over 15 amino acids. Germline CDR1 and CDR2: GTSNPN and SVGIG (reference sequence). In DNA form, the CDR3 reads TGTGCCTGGAGCACCGGGGACAGGGGCGTCACTGAAGCTTTCTTT. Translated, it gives CAWSTGDRGVTEAFF.